The 16 T cell receptor beta chains presented below share a single source sample, sequenced in a study of shared clonotypes between healthy human individuals. The table came from immunoSEQ multiplex PCR; TCRdb's copy has only in-frame clones and leaves some out. The profile covers 450,000 to 500,000 clones, with roughly 80% appearing a single time and about 13% taken by the ten largest. The material sequenced was PBMCs. These TCRs come from a woman aged 40 to 50 in good health. Some clones in this sample may be carry-over from other donors' samples.

This clone was seen a single time. A far larger clone lies a single base away; this is likely a read error. The rearrangement uses TRBV4-2 and TRBJ2-7; perhaps TRBD2 as D (5 bases). CDR1 and CDR2 (germline): LGHNA, YNFKEQ. The length of the CDR3 is 14 residues. As DNA, the CDR3 is TGTACCAGCAGCCAGACCACTAGCTCCTACGAGCAGTACTTC. Its translation: CTSSQTTSSYEQYF.

This clone was detected once. The J gene is TRBJ2-7, the V gene TRBV27; D remains unclear. This CDR3 has 12 residues. Germline-derived CDR1 and CDR2 are MNHEY and SMNVEV (reference sequence). The ends were cut back, 6 bases at V and 0 bases at J, with 6 bases in the middle. CDR3 residues: CASRHSSYEQYF. Here the CDR3 DNA reads TGTGCCAGCAGACATAGCTCCTACGAGCAGTACTTC.

The rearrangement joins TRBV6-1 to TRBJ2-3, with 9 positions matching TRBD2. Germline V gene data show CDR1 as MNHNS and CDR2 as SASEGT. The J segment lost 1 base and the V segment lost 4 bases, leaving 6 bases of the junction unmatched. The CDR3 length is 16 residues. Here the CDR3 DNA reads TGTGCCAGCAGTGCGCTGACTAGCGGACGCACAGATACGCAGTATTTT. Its protein is CASSALTSGRTDTQYF.

As regards this clone: Other DNA sequences within the sample encode an identical CDR3. The gene calls are TRBV9 and TRBJ2-2; D gene ambiguous. The CDR3 consists of 14 residues. Germline CDR1 SGDLS, CDR2 YYNGEE. Trimming cost V 2 bases and J 2 bases, with 7 bases left between them. The CDR3 bases are TGTGCCAGCAGCGTTTCCGGAAACACCGGGGAGCTGTTTTTT. This encodes CASSVSGNTGELFF.

On this clone itself: This likely came from a read error, as a far larger clone is one base away. The chain combines TRBV7-9 with TRBJ2-2; the match to TRBD2 covers 9 bases. CDR1 is SEHNR, CDR2 FQNEAQ, per germline (reference sequence). This CDR3 is built from 14 residues. CDR3 sequence reads: CASSLGLAAGEPFF. The CDR3 DNA reads TGTGCCAGCAGCTTAGGACTAGCGGCCGGGGAGCCGTTTTTT.

Details on this clone: A far more abundant clone sits one base away, making this likely a read error. This likely comes from a read error, as the CDR3 has no conserved phenylalanine or tryptophan at its end. The chain uses TRBV30 and TRBJ2-7; no definite D call. Germline V gives CDR1 GTSNPN, CDR2 SVGIG (reference sequence). V was clipped by 0 bases and J by 0 bases, with 9 bases between them. The CDR3 has 14 residues. The CDR3 sequence is CAWSVARISYEQYL. The CDR3 nucleotides are TGTGCCTGGAGTGTAGCCCGAATCTCCTACGAGCAGTACTTA.

The chain is built from TRBV7-6 and TRBJ2-1; tentative D call: TRBD2 (5 bases). The length of the CDR3 is 15 residues. The ends were cut back, 5 bases at V and 0 bases at J, with 11 bases in the middle. Germline V gene sequence: CDR1 SGHVS, CDR2 FNYEAQ. The CDR3 DNA follows: TGTGCCAGCAGCCCCCGGGGAAACTCCTACAATGAGCAGTTCTTC. Amino acids: CASSPRGNSYNEQFF. Together with reference TRBV7-6 and TRBJ2-1, the CDR3 gives the full variable domain: GAGVSQSPRYKVTKRGQDVALRCDPISGHVSLYWYRQALGQGPEFLTYFNYEAQQDKSGLPNDRFSAERPEGSISTLTIQRTEQRDSAMYRCASSPRGNSYNEQFFGPGTRLTVL.

The V gene is TRBV19, the J gene TRBJ2-7; 13 bases align to TRBD2. J gave up 1 base and V 1 base, and 1 base lay outside the gene matches. This CDR3 contains 16 residues. CDR1 LNHDA and CDR2 SQIVND come from the germline V gene (reference sequence). In DNA, the CDR3 is TGTGCCAGTAGTATAGGACTAGCGGGAGGTTCCTACGAGCAGTACTTC. This sequence encodes CASSIGLAGGSYEQYF.

With respect to this clone: Other nucleotide sequences from this sample produce the same CDR3. This chain connects TRBV28 to TRBJ2-3, with D tentatively TRBD2 (6 bases). The germline V gene encodes CDR1 MDHEN and CDR2 SYDVKM. The CDR3 totals 13 residues. V was cut by 4 bases and J by 1 base, with 6 bases left in between. DNA for the CDR3: TGTGCCAGCAGTTCGGGGGGCACAGATACGCAGTATTTT. Translating gives CASSSGGTDTQYF.

The table lists this clone with a count of one. The V call is TRBV5-1, the J call TRBJ1-4; D is uncertain. Germline V gives CDR1 SGHRS, CDR2 YFSETQ. The CDR3 covers 16 residues. Trimming pared 4 bases from V and 0 bases from J, leaving 13 bases between. The CDR3 reads CASSPVQQATNEKLFF. CDR3 DNA: TGCGCCAGCAGCCCAGTCCAACAAGCAACTAATGAAAAACTGTTTTTT.

The chain links TRBV10-2 to TRBJ1-1, with D unclear. There are 17 residues in the CDR3. Trimming left V 3 bases short and J 3 bases short, with 20 bases between. In germline, CDR1 is WSHSY, CDR2 SAAADI. CDR3 protein: CASSETPRFLEDTEAFF. Written as DNA, the CDR3 is TGCGCCAGCAGTGAAACGCCAAGGTTTCTGGAGGACACTGAAGCTTTCTTT.

V usage is TRBV9 and J usage is TRBJ1-2; no reliable D call. The ends were cut back, 0 bases at V and 7 bases at J, with 13 bases in the middle. CDR1 is SGDLS, CDR2 YYNGEE, per germline. The CDR3 consists of 14 residues. The CDR3 DNA follows: TGTGCCAGCAGCGTAGACGTGAAGGGTCTTGGCTACACCTTC. Encoded protein: CASSVDVKGLGYTF.

The sample holds many counts of this clone. This same CDR3 is encoded by further DNA sequences in the sample. The chain recombines TRBV28 with TRBJ2-7; 7 bases are a match to TRBD2. From germline, CDR1 is MDHEN and CDR2 SYDVKM. With 5 bases clipped from V and 0 bases from J, the junction kept 13 bases outside the gene matches. The CDR3 sequence is 17 residues long. The CDR3 sequence: CASSHPTGRGASYEQYF. CDR3 nucleotide sequence: TGTGCCAGCAGTCACCCGACGGGGAGGGGCGCCTCCTACGAGCAGTACTTC. Supplemented by reference TRBV28 and TRBJ2-7, the full variable domain reads DVKVTQSSRYLVKRTGEKVFLECVQDMDHENMFWYRQDPGLGLRLIYFSYDVKMKEKGDIPEGYSVSREKKERFSLILESASTNQTSMYLCASSHPTGRGASYEQYFGPGTRLTVT.

This clone was counted a few times. The chain uses TRBV27 and TRBJ2-7; 12 nucleotides line up with TRBD2. This CDR3 region has 15 residues. The J segment lost 6 bases and the V segment lost 5 bases, leaving 8 bases of the junction unmatched. The germline V gene has CDR1 MNHEY and CDR2 SMNVEV (reference sequence). The CDR3 reads CASSPRLAGASEQYF. For the CDR3, the DNA is TGTGCCAGCAGTCCTCGACTAGCGGGAGCTAGCGAGCAGTACTTC.

This sequence joins TRBV29-1 and TRBJ1-5; D not certain. CDR1 and CDR2 from the germline V gene are SQVTM and ANQGSEA. Deletions cut 5 bases from V and 2 bases from J, with 10 bases between. The CDR3 contains 13 residues. In nucleotides, the CDR3 is TGCAGCGTTAAATTTGGGGGCAATCAGCCCCAGCATTTT. Residues: CSVKFGGNQPQHF.

Written as DNA, the CDR3 is TGTGCCAGCAGCTTAGAGGGGCCTAATCAGTACTTC. It yields the protein CASSLEGPNQYF. The chain has TRBV11-2 and TRBJ2-7, with D possibly matching TRBD1 (5 bases). Between the trimmed V and J ends, which lost 0 bases and 10 bases, there was a span of 10 bases. Looked up from germline, CDR1 is SGHAT and CDR2 is FQNNGV. The CDR3 extends over 12 amino acids.